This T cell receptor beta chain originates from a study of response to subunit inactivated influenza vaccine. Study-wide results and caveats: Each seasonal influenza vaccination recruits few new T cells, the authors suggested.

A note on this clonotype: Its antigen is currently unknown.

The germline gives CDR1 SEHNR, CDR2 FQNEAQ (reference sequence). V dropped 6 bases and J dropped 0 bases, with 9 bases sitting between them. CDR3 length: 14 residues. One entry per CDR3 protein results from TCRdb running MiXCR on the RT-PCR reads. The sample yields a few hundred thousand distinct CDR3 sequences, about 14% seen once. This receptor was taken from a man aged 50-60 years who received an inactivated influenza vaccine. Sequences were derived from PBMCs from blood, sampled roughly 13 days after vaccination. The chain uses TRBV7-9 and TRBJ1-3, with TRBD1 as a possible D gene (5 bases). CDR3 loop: CASSRTYSGNTIYF. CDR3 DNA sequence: TGTGCCAGCAGTCGGACATACTCTGGAAACACCATATATTTT.